A selection of T cell receptor beta chains follows, all from one sample in a study of control samples from healthy donors and cancer patients. Method: immunoSEQ multiplex PCR; TCRdb's copy keeps in-frame clones and lacks some. The sample records tens of thousands of clones, approximately 96% being singletons. Sequencing was performed on blood. These receptors came from a woman aged 25 to 39 in good health. CDR3s include the opening cysteine and the closing phenylalanine or tryptophan. The order of the fields is J gene, V gene, D gene, clone size, CDR3 DNA, CDR3 protein. The D gene is left open where the match is weak. The size field is filled for only some rows; it gives once, few, many or a size class.

>TRBJ2-7|TRBV11-3|TRBD2|NA
TGTGCCAGCAGCTTACGTAGCGGGAGTTACGAGCAGTACTTC
CASSLRSGSYEQYF
>TRBJ1-5|TRBV2|NA|NA
TGTGCCAGCGGAGGAGGAGCACGGAGCAATCAGCCCCAGCATTTT
CASGGGARSNQPQHF
>TRBJ1-1|TRBV29-1|NA|NA
TGCAGCGTTAGTTTTTCAGGGTACACTGAAGCTTTCTTT
CSVSFSGYTEAFF
>TRBJ1-6|TRBV6-5|NA|NA
TGTGCCAGCAGTTATCGGGAAACTAATTCACCCCTCCACTTT
CASSYRETNSPLHF
>TRBJ2-5|TRBV5-4|TRBD2|NA
TGTGCCAGCAGCAAAAGGGGCCTAGCGGACAAAGAGACCCAGTACTTC
CASSKRGLADKETQYF
>TRBJ2-5|TRBV5-1|TRBD2|few
TGCGCCAGCAGCTCCGGACTAGCGGGAGTGGAGACCCAGTACTTC
CASSSGLAGVETQYF
>TRBJ2-4|TRBV29-1|NA|NA
TGCAGCGTTGAAGATCCGAGGGGGGGAAACATTCAGTACTTC
CSVEDPRGGNIQYF
>TRBJ2-1|TRBV7-8|NA|NA
TGTGCCAGCAGCTTTAGGGGTTACAATGAGCAGTTCTTC
CASSFRGYNEQFF
>TRBJ1-4|TRBV27|NA|NA
TGTGCCAGCAGTTACACGTGGGGGAAAAATGAAAAACTGTTTTTT
CASSYTWGKNEKLFF
>TRBJ2-1|TRBV20-1|NA|NA
TGCAGTGCTAGTGGGGGGAGAGGCAATGAGCAGTTCTTC
CSASGGRGNEQFF
>TRBJ1-2|TRBV2|TRBD1|NA
TGTGCCAGCAGGAGACAGGGATTTGGCTACACCTTC
CASRRQGFGYTF
>TRBJ1-5|TRBV10-1|NA|once
TGCGCCAGCAGTGAGAAAGGGGCTCTGAATCAGCCCCAGCATTTT
CASSEKGALNQPQHF
>TRBJ2-3|TRBV6-5|NA|NA
TGTGCCAGCAGATCCCGGGACCTGAGTCTAGATACGCAGTATTTT
CASRSRDLSLDTQYF
>TRBJ2-3|TRBV9|TRBD2|NA
TGTGCCAGCAGCGTGGGGGGACTAGCGGGACATACGCAGTATTTT
CASSVGGLAGHTQYF
>TRBJ1-3|TRBV5-5|NA|NA
TGTGCCAGCAGCTCTGATCAGCTCCATGGAAACACCATATATTTT
CASSSDQLHGNTIYF
>TRBJ2-5|TRBV7-2|TRBD1|NA
TGTGCCAGCAGCTTTCGACAGGGGGAGACCCAGTACTTC
CASSFRQGETQYF
>TRBJ1-2|TRBV10-2|TRBD1|NA
TGCGCCAGCAATACTGACAGGGTCGGCTATGGCTACACCTTC
CASNTDRVGYGYTF
>TRBJ2-3|TRBV6-5|NA|NA
TGTGCCAGCAGGTCGGTTATAGTCTCAGATACGCAGTATTTT
CASRSVIVSDTQYF
>TRBJ1-1|TRBV2|TRBD1|NA
TGTGCCAGCAGAGGACAGGCAGCCACTGAAGCTTTCTTT
CASRGQAATEAFF
>TRBJ1-2|TRBV7-3|TRBD1|NA
TGTGCCAGCAGCACGACAGGGGGCAGCGGCTACACCTTC
CASSTTGGSGYTF
>TRBJ1-2|TRBV5-1|TRBD1|NA
TGCGCCAGCAGCTTGGCCCCGGGACAGATGATCTATGGCTACACCTTC
CASSLAPGQMIYGYTF
>TRBJ1-4|TRBV10-2|NA|NA
TGCGCCAGCAAGGGCAGGGCGGATGAAAAACTGTTTTTT
CASKGRADEKLFF